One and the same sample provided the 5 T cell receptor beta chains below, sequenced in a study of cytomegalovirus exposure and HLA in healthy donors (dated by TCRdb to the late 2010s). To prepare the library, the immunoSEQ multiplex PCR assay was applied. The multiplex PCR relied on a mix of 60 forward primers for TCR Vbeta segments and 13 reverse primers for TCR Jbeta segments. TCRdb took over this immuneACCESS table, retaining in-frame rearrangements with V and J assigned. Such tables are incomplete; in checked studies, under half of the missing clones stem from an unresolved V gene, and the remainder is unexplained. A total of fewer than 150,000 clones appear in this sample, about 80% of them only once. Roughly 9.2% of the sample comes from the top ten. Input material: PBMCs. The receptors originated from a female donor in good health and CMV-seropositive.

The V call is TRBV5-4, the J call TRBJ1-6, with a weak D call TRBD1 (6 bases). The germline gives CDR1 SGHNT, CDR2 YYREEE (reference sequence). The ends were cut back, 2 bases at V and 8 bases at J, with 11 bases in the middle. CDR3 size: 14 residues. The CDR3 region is CASSLEQGYSPLHF. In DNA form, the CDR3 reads TGTGCCAGCAGCTTAGAACAGGGATATTCACCCCTCCACTTT.

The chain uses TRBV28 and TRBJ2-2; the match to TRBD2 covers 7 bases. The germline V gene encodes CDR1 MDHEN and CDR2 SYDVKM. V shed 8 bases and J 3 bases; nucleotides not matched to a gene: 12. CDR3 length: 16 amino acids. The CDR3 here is CASGYFVGGDTGELFF. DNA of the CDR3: TGTGCCAGCGGGTACTTCGTGGGAGGGGACACCGGGGAGCTGTTTTTT.

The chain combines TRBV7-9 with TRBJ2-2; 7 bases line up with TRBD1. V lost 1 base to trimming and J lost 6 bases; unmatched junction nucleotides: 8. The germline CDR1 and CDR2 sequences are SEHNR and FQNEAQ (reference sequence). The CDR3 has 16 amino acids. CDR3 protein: CASSLVPSQGAGELFF. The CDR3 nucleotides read TGTGCCAGCAGCTTAGTACCAAGTCAGGGGGCCGGGGAGCTGTTTTTT.

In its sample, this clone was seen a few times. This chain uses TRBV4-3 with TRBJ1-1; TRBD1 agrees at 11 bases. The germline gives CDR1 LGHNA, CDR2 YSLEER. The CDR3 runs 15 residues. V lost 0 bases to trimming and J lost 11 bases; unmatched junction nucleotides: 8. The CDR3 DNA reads TGCGCCAGCAGCCAAGACCATCGGGACAGGGGGATCGCTTTCTTT. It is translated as CASSQDHRDRGIAFF.

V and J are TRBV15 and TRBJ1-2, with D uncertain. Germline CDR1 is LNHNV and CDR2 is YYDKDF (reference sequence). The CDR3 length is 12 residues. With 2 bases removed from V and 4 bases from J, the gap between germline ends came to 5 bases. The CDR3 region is CATSRNIYGYTF. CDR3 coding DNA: TGTGCCACCAGCAGAAACATCTATGGCTACACCTTC.